Following are 17 T cell receptor beta chains from one sample sequenced in a study of blood T cell repertoires in COVID-19 (dated by TCRdb to 2020 to 2022). The protocol used for the library was the immunoSEQ multiplex PCR assay. The table was pulled from immuneACCESS by TCRdb, which kept in-frame rearrangements only. Such tables lose some clones; where checked, under half of the loss comes from unresolved V genes, and the rest has no known cause. The sample yields 390,000 or so clones; almost 90% were counted once. The top ten clonotypes cover around 7% of the sample. Input material: peripheral blood. The receptors shown here come from a man aged 18 to 30 with active or convalescent COVID-19.

The chain recombines TRBV6-5 with TRBJ1-1; D call uncertain. V was clipped by 7 bases and J by 7 bases, with 16 bases between them. The CDR3 runs 13 residues. Germline V gene lookup returns CDR1 MNHEY and CDR2 SVGAGI. This CDR3 is CASTEQSGLEAFF. DNA for the CDR3: TGTGCCAGCACCGAGCAAAGTGGGCTTGAAGCTTTCTTT.

This sequence joins TRBV6-5 and TRBJ2-3, with D tentatively TRBD2 (6 bases). The CDR3 is 15 residues long. The germline V and J ends were trimmed by 2 bases and 4 bases, with 13 bases remaining between them. In germline, CDR1 is MNHEY, CDR2 SVGAGI. This CDR3 is CASSYTGGASDTQYF. The DNA for the CDR3 is TGTGCCAGCAGTTACACGGGCGGGGCTTCAGATACGCAGTATTTT.

In its sample, this clone was seen a few times. J is TRBJ2-1 and V is TRBV28; the D gene is possibly TRBD1 (5 bases). Trimming took off 6 bases at V and 4 bases at J, with 13 bases between the two ends. Looked up from germline, CDR1 is MDHEN and CDR2 is SYDVKM. The CDR3 runs 14 residues. In nucleotides, the CDR3 is TGTGCCAGCAGCTCCAGGGCGATTTACAATGAGCAGTTCTTC. It codes for CASSSRAIYNEQFF.

This chain links TRBV19 with TRBJ1-4; 7 bases line up with TRBD1. V gave up 7 bases and J gave up 8 bases; unmatched junction bases: 10. This CDR3 region has 14 residues. CDR1 and CDR2 from the germline V gene are LNHDA and SQIVND (reference sequence). CDR3 in amino acids: CASKFVGTDEKLFF. The CDR3 bases are TGTGCCAGTAAATTCGTGGGGACAGACGAAAAACTGTTTTTT. The variable domain in full, with the rest retrieved from reference TRBV19 and TRBJ1-4, is DGGITQSPKYLFRKEGQNVTLSCEQNLNHDAMYWYRQDPGQGLRLIYYSQIVNDFQKGDIAEGYSVSREKKESFPLTVTSAQKNPTAFYLCASKFVGTDEKLFFGSGTQLSVL.

This clone was seen more than once but under ten times. The chain joins TRBV7-2 to TRBJ2-7, with 7 bases matching TRBD1. Germline CDR1 is SGHTA and CDR2 is FQGNSA. J was trimmed by 0 bases and V by 5 bases; bases with no gene match: 4. CDR3 length: 14 amino acids. This chain's CDR3 is CASSTRQGSYEQYF. The CDR3 DNA sequence: TGTGCCAGCAGCACCCGACAGGGCTCCTACGAGCAGTACTTC. Full variable domain (rest looked up from reference TRBV7-2 and TRBJ2-7): GAGVSQSPSNKVTEKGKDVELRCDPISGHTALYWYRQSLGQGLEFLIYFQGNSAPDKSGLPSDRFSAERTGGSVSTLTIQRTQQEDSAVYLCASSTRQGSYEQYFGPGTRLTVT.

This clone was observed once. The chain carries TRBV7-9 and TRBJ2-5; a possible D gene is TRBD1 (5 bases). CDR1 is SEHNR and CDR2 is FQNEAQ in the germline V gene (reference sequence). The CDR3 has 15 residues. V was cut by 5 bases and J by 3 bases, with 16 bases left in between. The DNA of the CDR3 is TGTGCCAGCAGCCGCCGACCCAGGGAAAAAGAGACCCAGTACTTC. Translated: CASSRRPREKETQYF.

V and J are TRBV6-6 and TRBJ1-2; D is unclear. The CDR3 consists of 15 residues. Germline lookup yields CDR1 MNHNY and CDR2 SVGAGI (reference sequence). Trimming took off 6 bases at V and 0 bases at J, with 14 bases between the two ends. CDR3 amino acids: CASREPGVTNYGYTF. The CDR3 DNA follows: TGTGCCAGCAGGGAGCCGGGAGTCACTAACTATGGCTACACCTTC.

The rearrangement links TRBV10-3 to TRBJ1-6; D gene unclear. The CDR3 is 16 amino acids. CDR1 is ENHRY and CDR2 is SYGVKD in the germline V gene. Trimming removed 2 bases at V and 10 bases at J, with 18 bases between. CDR3 DNA sequence: TGTGCCATCAGTGAGCCTACCGATGTCAGTAGCTCACCCCTCCACTTT. It encodes CAISEPTDVSSSPLHF.

This chain uses TRBV3-1 (or the pseudogene TRBV3-2) with TRBJ2-7, with D maybe TRBD1 (6 bases). The germline CDR1 and CDR2 sequences are LGHDT and YNNKEL (reference sequence). Trimming stripped 4 bases from V and 5 bases from J, with 18 bases between. There are 15 residues in the CDR3. In nucleotides, the CDR3 is TGTGCCAGCAGCCCCCGAGAGTCAGGGGCTAACGAGCAGTACTTC. Translating it yields CASSPRESGANEQYF.

The chain employs TRBV11-2 and TRBJ2-7, with TRBD1 identical over 9 bases. The J segment lost 7 bases and the V segment lost 5 bases, leaving 15 bases of the junction unmatched. Looked up from germline, CDR1 is SGHAT and CDR2 is FQNNGV. This CDR3 comprises 16 residues. In DNA, the CDR3 is TGTGCCAGCAGCCGCTCCGGGACAGGGTCCTCTGGGGAGCAGTACTTC. Translating it yields CASSRSGTGSSGEQYF.

V and J are TRBV7-3 and TRBJ1-1; D not certain. CDR3 length: 13 residues. CDR1 is SGHTA, CDR2 FQGTGA, per germline. V was trimmed by 1 base and J by 5 bases, leaving 8 bases between them. Here the CDR3 reads CASSLNGKTEAFF. The CDR3 DNA follows: TGTGCCAGCAGCTTAAACGGGAAGACTGAAGCTTTCTTT.

The chain has TRBV2 and TRBJ2-2; 11 bases map to TRBD2. The germline V gene encodes CDR1 SNHLY and CDR2 FYNNEI. The CDR3 extends over 15 amino acids. J was trimmed by 2 bases and V by 9 bases; bases with no gene match: 5. DNA for the CDR3: TGTGCCAGTACCGGGACTAGCGGAAACACCGGGGAGCTGTTTTTT. Translating it yields CASTGTSGNTGELFF.

This sequence joins TRBV18 and TRBJ2-7; no clear D. The CDR3 runs 14 residues. Trimming left V 8 bases short and J 2 bases short, with 16 bases between. Germline-derived CDR1 and CDR2 are KGHSH and LQKENI. The CDR3 spells CASRSLEPTYEQYF. In DNA, the CDR3 is TGTGCCAGCCGTAGCCTAGAACCTACCTACGAGCAGTACTTC. Drawing the rest from reference TRBV18 and TRBJ2-7, the complete variable domain is NAGVMQNPRHLVRRRGQEARLRCSPMKGHSHVYWYRQLPEEGLKFMVYLQKENIIDESGMPKERFSAEFPKEGPSILRIQQVVRGDSAAYFCASRSLEPTYEQYFGPGTRLTVT.

V gene TRBV19 combines with J gene TRBJ2-7; a weak D match, TRBD2 (6 bases). CDR1 LNHDA and CDR2 SQIVND come from the germline V gene (reference sequence). Trimming shortened V by 3 bases and J by 5 bases, and 14 bases separated the two germline ends. This CDR3 is built from 14 residues. CDR3 in amino acids: CASSMTREVDEQYF. CDR3 coding DNA: TGTGCCAGTAGTATGACCAGGGAGGTGGACGAGCAGTACTTC. The full variable domain, with the rest looked up from reference TRBV19 and TRBJ2-7, is DGGITQSPKYLFRKEGQNVTLSCEQNLNHDAMYWYRQDPGQGLRLIYYSQIVNDFQKGDIAEGYSVSREKKESFPLTVTSAQKNPTAFYLCASSMTREVDEQYFGPGTRLTVT.

The rearrangement links TRBV27 to TRBJ1-2, with a tentative D call TRBD1 (6 bases). The V gene's germline CDR1 is MNHEY and CDR2 SMNVEV (reference sequence). V lost 5 bases and J lost 2, with 18 bases in between. This CDR3 contains 16 residues. The CDR3 protein is CASSPTYWTANYGYTF. The CDR3 region has the DNA TGTGCCAGCAGTCCCACCTACTGGACAGCGAACTATGGCTACACCTTC.

V usage is TRBV6-4 and J usage is TRBJ1-1, with 8 positions matching TRBD1. The germline gives CDR1 MRHNA, CDR2 SNTAGT. The J segment lost 5 bases and the V segment lost 6 bases, leaving 11 bases of the junction unmatched. The CDR3 loop spans 15 amino acids. Here the CDR3 DNA reads TGTGCCAGCAGCCGAACCGGACAGGGCGGGACTGAAGCTTTCTTT. Translating it yields CASSRTGQGGTEAFF.

The genes are TRBV7-2 and TRBJ2-1; 9 nucleotides line up with TRBD2. This CDR3 contains 15 residues. Germline loops: CDR1 SGHTA, CDR2 FQGNSA. V lost 4 bases and J lost 2; bases outside the gene matches: 3. CDR3 sequence: CASSYAGGPYNEQFF. In nucleotides, the CDR3 is TGTGCCAGCAGCTACGCGGGGGGGCCCTACAATGAGCAGTTCTTC.